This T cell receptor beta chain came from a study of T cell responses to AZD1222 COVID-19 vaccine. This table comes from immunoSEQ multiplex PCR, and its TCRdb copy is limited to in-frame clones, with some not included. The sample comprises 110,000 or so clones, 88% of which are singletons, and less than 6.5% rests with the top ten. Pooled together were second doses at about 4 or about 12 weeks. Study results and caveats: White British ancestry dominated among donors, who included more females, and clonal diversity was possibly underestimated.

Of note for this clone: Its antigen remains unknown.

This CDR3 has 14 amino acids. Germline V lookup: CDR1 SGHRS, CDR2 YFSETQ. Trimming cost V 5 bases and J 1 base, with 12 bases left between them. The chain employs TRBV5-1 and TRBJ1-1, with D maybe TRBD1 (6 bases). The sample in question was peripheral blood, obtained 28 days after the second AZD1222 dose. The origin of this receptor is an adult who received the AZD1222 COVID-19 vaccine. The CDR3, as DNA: TGCGCCAGCAGTGGGGGACATTGGAACACTGAAGCTTTCTTT. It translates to CASSGGHWNTEAFF.